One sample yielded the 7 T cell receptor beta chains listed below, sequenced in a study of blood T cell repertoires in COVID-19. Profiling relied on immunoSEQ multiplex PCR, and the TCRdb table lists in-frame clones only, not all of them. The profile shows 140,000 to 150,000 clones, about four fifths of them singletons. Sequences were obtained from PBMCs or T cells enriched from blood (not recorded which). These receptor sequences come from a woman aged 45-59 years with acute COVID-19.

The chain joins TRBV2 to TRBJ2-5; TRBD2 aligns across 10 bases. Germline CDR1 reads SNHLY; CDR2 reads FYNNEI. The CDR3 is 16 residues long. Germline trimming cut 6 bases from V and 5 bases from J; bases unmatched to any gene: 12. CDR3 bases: TGTGCCAGCAGGGACCCGGGACTAGCGCGATTGGAGACCCAGTACTTC. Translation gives CASRDPGLARLETQYF.

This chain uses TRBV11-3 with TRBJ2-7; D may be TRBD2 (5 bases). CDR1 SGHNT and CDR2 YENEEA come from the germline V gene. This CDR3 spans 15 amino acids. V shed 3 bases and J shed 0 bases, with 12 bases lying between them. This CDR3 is CASSFSLGISYEQYF. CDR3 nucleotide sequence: TGTGCCAGCAGCTTCTCGCTCGGGATCTCCTACGAGCAGTACTTC.

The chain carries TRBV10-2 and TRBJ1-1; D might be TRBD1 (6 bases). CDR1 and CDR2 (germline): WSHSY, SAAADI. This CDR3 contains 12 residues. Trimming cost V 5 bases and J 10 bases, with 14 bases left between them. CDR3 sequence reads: CASSKDRPTAFF. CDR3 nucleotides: TGCGCCAGCAGTAAGGACAGACCGACAGCTTTCTTT.

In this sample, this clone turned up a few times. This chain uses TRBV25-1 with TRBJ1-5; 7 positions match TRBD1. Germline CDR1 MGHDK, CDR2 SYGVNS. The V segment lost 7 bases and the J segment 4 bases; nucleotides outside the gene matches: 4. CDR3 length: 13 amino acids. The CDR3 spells CASKGDSNQPQHF. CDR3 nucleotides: TGTGCCAGCAAAGGGGACAGTAATCAGCCCCAGCATTTT.

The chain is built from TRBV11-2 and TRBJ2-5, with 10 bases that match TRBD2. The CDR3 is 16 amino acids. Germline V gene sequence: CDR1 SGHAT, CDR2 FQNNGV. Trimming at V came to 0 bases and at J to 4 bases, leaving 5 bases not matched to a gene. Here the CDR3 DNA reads TGTGCCAGCAGCTTAGACCTAGCGGGAGTGGCAGAGACCCAGTACTTC. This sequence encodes CASSLDLAGVAETQYF.

The CDR3 DNA follows: TGTGCCAGCAGCCAACGCCCCGGACTAGCATCAGATACGCAGTATTTT. Encoded protein: CASSQRPGLASDTQYF. This chain uses TRBV3-1 (or the pseudogene TRBV3-2) with TRBJ2-3; 8 positions match TRBD2. CDR1 is LGHDT, CDR2 YNNKEL, per germline (reference sequence). V shed 2 bases, J shed 4 bases, and the junction held 8 bases outside the gene matches. This CDR3 contains 16 residues.

The CDR3 region has the DNA TGTGCCAGCAGCACGCCCAGAGCGGATAACTACGAGCAGTACTTC. Translation gives CASSTPRADNYEQYF. The rearrangement joins TRBV11-2 to TRBJ2-7; tentatively, D is TRBD2 (5 bases). The germline V gene has CDR1 SGHAT and CDR2 FQNNGV. This CDR3 contains 15 residues. V lost 5 bases, J lost 3 bases, and 17 bases lay in between.